This T cell receptor beta chain was documented in a study of blood T cell repertoires in COVID-19. As for the study in general: The analysed material was cDNA or gDNA that came from T cells, B-cell-depleted T cells, or PBMCs.

Between the trimmed V and J ends, which lost 6 bases and 4 bases, there was a span of 18 bases. Germline V gene sequence: CDR1 SEHNR, CDR2 FQNEAQ (reference sequence). The CDR3 has 15 amino acids. As handled by the study authors: From reference gene primer amplification, estimates of nucleated cell counts were derived. Produced via immunoSEQ multiplex PCR; TCRdb's table is partial and in-frame only. D and trimming come from the DNA, and the V and J calls and clone size come from that table. The profile covers about 120,000 clones, with more than 60% appearing a single time and under 2.5% taken by the ten largest.

The sequence derives from a woman aged 70 to 79 with acute or convalescent COVID-19. This chain joins TRBV7-9 and TRBJ1-1, with D possibly TRBD1 on 6 matching bases. Sequencing input: peripheral blood. The CDR3 here is CASRGMAGGGTEAFF. DNA of the CDR3: TGTGCCAGCAGGGGTATGGCGGGGGGCGGCACTGAAGCTTTCTTT.